The source of this TCR beta chain is a study of regulatory T cells in long-lasting Graves disease. This clonotype was seen many times. Construction of the TCR beta libraries employed iRepertoire HTBI primers in conjunction with Arm-PCR of CDR3 regions. TCRdb re-called the multiplex PCR reads with MiXCR, one entry per CDR3 protein. The data contain 380,000 or so distinct CDR3 sequences, roughly 16% of them singletons. CDR1 is SGHTA, CDR2 FQGNSA, per germline. Losses at the gene ends were 1 base for V and 4 bases for J; bases not matched to a gene: 2. This CDR3 spans 15 amino acids. Regarding time point: newly diagnosed GD, antithyroid drugs for less than 3 months. PBMC RNA served as the TCR library source. These data were likewise used in another study, on T cells in Graves' hyperthyroidism and ophthalmopathy.

The TCR comes from a woman between 18 and 30 years old with Graves disease. The chain is built from TRBV7-2 and TRBJ2-3, with 10 bases aligning to TRBD2. The specimen was peripheral blood mononuclear cells (PBMCs), collected at new diagnosis, from a patient treated with antithyroid drugs. The CDR3 coding sequence is TGTGCCAGCAGCTTAGGAAGCGGGGGGGCAGATACGCAGTATTTT. It is translated as CASSLGSGGADTQYF. Full variable domain (rest looked up from reference TRBV7-2 and TRBJ2-3): GAGVSQSPSNKVTEKGKDVELRCDPISGHTALYWYRQSLGQGLEFLIYFQGNSAPDKSGLPSDRFSAERTGGSVSTLTIQRTQQEDSAVYLCASSLGSGGADTQYFGPGTRLTVL.